The text below deals with one T cell receptor (beta chain). There are 15 residues in the CDR3. Losses at the gene ends were 3 bases for V and 6 bases for J; bases not matched to a gene: 10. Germline assignment: CDR1 SGDLS and CDR2 YYNGEE. This sample stems from a study of beta chain features in type 1 diabetes. Central memory, naive, regulatory and stem cell-like memory CD4+ cells were sorted by CD45RO/CCR7/CD25/CD127/CD95/CD27. Every bit of the isolated RNA underwent reverse transcription, so sequencing read expressed TCRB transcripts. Repertoires were generated with immunoSEQ multiplex PCR, while TCRdb's copy carries only in-frame clones and drops some. The data hold over 700,000 clones, with under 20% observed a single time.

The source of this sequence is a woman under 30 in good health. Sequencing was carried out using naive CD4+ T cells from blood. The chain recombines TRBV9 with TRBJ1-1, with 8 positions matching TRBD1. The CDR3 DNA reads as TGTGCCAGCAGCGCCCTAGGACAGGGCGTCCCTGAAGCTTTCTTT. Translated, it gives CASSALGQGVPEAFF.